This TCR beta chain was identified in a study of blood T cells in healthy people across ages. Primers used in a second PCR of about 6 to 12 cycles were a sample-barcoded 5' primer and a J-beta primer mix. One entry per CDR3 protein results from TCRdb running MiXCR on the 5' RACE reads. The data show about 640,000 distinct CDR3 sequences, about 30% seen once. This clonotype appeared many times. A minimum of 7 million PBMCs was isolated per sample. Each sample provided at least 6 micrograms of extracted total RNA. The CDR3 consists of 16 residues. With 0 bases clipped from V and 4 bases from J, the junction kept 8 bases outside the gene matches. CDR1 and CDR2 from the germline V gene are SGHRS and YFSETQ.

Sequenced input: blood. The receptor was derived from a woman aged 80 or older in good health. V usage is TRBV5-1 and J usage is TRBJ1-2, with 8 bases lining up with TRBD1. The CDR3 sequence: CASSLAGAGGFYGYTF. CDR3 nucleotides: TGCGCCAGCAGCTTGGCCGGAGCAGGGGGCTTCTATGGCTACACCTTC.